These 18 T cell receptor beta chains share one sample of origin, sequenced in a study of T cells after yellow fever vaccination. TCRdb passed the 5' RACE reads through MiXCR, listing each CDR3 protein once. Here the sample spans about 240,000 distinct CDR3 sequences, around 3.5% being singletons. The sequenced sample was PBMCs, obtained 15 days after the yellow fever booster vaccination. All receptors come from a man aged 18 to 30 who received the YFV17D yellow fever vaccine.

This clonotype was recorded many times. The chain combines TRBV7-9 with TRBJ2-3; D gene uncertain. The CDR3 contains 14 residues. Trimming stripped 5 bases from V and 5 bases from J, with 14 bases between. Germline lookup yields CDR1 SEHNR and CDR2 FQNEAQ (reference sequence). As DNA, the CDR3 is TGTGCCAGCAGCCTACTGTCAGCCAAAGATACGCAGTATTTT. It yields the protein CASSLLSAKDTQYF. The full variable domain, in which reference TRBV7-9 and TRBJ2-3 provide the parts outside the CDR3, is DTGVSQNPRHKITKRGQNVTFRCDPISEHNRLYWYRQTLGQGPEFLTYFQNEAQLEKSRLLSDRFSAERPKGSFSTLEIQRTEQGDSAMYLCASSLLSAKDTQYFGPGTRLTVL.

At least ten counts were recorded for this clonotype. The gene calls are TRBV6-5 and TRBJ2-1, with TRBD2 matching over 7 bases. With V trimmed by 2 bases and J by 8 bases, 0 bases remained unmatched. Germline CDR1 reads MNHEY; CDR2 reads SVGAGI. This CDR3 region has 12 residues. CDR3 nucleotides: TGTGCCAGCAGTTACCGGGGGGATGAGCAGTTCTTC. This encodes CASSYRGDEQFF.

The CDR3 coding sequence is TGTGCCAGCAGCCCGGGGGGGAGGGGGGCCAACGTCCTGACTTTC. Translation: CASSPGGRGANVLTF. V usage is TRBV5-4 and J usage is TRBJ2-6; TRBD2 matches at 8 bases. The CDR3 length is 15 residues. From germline, CDR1 is SGHNT and CDR2 YYREEE (reference sequence). Losses at the gene ends were 4 bases for V and 4 bases for J; bases not matched to a gene: 4.

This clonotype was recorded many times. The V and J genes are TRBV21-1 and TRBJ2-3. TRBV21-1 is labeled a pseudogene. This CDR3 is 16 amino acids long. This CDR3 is CASSKSMTICTDTQYF. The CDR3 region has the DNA TGTGCCAGCAGCAAATCTATGACCATTTGTACAGATACGCAGTATTTT.

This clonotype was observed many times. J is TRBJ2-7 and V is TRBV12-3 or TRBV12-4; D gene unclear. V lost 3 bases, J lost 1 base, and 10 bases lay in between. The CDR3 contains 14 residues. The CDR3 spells CASSFVRRSYEQYF. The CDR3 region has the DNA TGTGCCAGCAGTTTTGTTCGCAGATCCTACGAGCAGTACTTC.

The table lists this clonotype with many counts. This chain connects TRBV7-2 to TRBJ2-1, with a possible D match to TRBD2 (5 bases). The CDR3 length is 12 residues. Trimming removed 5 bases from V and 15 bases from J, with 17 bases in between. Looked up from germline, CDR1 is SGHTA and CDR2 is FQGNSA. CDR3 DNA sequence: TGTGCCAGCAGCGACGCACTAGGACGGCGGTTCTTC. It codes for CASSDALGRRFF.

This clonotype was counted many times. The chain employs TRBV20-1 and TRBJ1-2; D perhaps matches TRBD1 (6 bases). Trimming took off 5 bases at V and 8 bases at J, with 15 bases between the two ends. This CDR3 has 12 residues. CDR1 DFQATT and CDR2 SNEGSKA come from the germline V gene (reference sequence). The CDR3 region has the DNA TGCAGTGCTTACCTAGGGGGTTCGGGCTACACCTTC. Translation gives CSAYLGGSGYTF.

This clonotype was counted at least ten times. The CDR3 nucleotides read TGTGCCAGCACCGGGACTCTGAACACTGAAGCTTTCTTT. This codes for CASTGTLNTEAFF. J is TRBJ1-1 and V is TRBV6-5, with a weak D call TRBD1 (5 bases). Germline CDR1 reads MNHEY; CDR2 reads SVGAGI. The CDR3 is 13 residues long. The V end lost 7 bases, the J end lost 0 bases, and 9 bases lay between the germline ends.

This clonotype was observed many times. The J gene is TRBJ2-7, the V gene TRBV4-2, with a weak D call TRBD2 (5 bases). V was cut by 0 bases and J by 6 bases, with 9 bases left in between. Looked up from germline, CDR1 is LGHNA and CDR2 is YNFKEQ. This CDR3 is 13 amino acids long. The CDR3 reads CASSQEPTSEQYF. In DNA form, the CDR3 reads TGTGCCAGCAGCCAAGAACCAACTAGCGAGCAGTACTTC.

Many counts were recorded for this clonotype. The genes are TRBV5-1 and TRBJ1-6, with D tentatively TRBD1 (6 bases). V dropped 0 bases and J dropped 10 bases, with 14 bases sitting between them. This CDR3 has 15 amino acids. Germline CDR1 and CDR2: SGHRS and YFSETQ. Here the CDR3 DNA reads TGCGCCAGCAGCTTGGGGCGGGGGGCCGAATCACCCCTCCACTTT. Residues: CASSLGRGAESPLHF.

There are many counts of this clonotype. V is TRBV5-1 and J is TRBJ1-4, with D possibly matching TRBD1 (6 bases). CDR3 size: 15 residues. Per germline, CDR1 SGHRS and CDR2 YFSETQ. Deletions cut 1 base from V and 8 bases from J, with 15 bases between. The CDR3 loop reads CASSLSGHGKEKLFF. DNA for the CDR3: TGCGCCAGCAGCTTGTCGGGACACGGGAAGGAAAAACTGTTTTTT. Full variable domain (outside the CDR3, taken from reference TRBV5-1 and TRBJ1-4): KAGVTQTPRYLIKTRGQQVTLSCSPISGHRSVSWYQQTPGQGLQFLFEYFSETQRNKGNFPGRFSGRQFSNSRSEMNVSTLELGDSALYLCASSLSGHGKEKLFFGSGTQLSVL.

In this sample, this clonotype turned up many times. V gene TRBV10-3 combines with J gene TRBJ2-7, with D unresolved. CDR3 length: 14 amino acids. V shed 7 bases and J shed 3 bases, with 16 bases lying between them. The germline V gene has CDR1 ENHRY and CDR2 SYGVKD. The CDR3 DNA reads TGTGCCATCAACCCCGCCGGAAGGGTCTACGAGCAGTACTTC. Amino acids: CAINPAGRVYEQYF.

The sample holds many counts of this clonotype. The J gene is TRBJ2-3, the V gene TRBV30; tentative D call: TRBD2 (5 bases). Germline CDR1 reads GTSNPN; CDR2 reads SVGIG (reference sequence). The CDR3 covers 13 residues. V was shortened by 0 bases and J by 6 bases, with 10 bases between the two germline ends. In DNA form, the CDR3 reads TGTGCCTGGAGTGTAGGACGGAGGGATACGCAGTATTTT. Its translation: CAWSVGRRDTQYF.

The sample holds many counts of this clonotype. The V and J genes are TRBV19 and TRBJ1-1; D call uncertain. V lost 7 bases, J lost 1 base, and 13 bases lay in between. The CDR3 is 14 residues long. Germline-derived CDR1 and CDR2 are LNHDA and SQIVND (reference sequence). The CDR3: CASISTETNTEAFF. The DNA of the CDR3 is TGTGCCAGTATTAGCACCGAGACGAACACTGAAGCTTTCTTT. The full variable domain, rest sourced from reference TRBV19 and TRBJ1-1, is DGGITQSPKYLFRKEGQNVTLSCEQNLNHDAMYWYRQDPGQGLRLIYYSQIVNDFQKGDIAEGYSVSREKKESFPLTVTSAQKNPTAFYLCASISTETNTEAFFGQGTRLTVV.

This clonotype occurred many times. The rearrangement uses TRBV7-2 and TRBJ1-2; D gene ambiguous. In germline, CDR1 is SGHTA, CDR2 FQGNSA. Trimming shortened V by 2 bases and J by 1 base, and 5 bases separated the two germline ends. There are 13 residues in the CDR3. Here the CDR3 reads CASSLNVNYGYTF. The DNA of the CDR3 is TGTGCCAGCAGCTTAAACGTTAACTATGGCTACACCTTC.

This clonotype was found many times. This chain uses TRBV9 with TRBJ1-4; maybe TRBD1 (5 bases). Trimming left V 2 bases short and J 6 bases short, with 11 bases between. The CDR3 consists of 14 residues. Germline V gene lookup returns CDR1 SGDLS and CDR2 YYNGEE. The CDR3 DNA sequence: TGTGCCAGCAGCGTTTCTCAGGGAGATGAAAAACTGTTTTTT. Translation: CASSVSQGDEKLFF.

CDR3 sequence (DNA): TGTGCCAGCAACCGGGACAGGGGTTTTTACGAGCAGTACGTC. It is translated as CASNRDRGFYEQYV. The chain is built from TRBV21-1 and TRBJ2-7; TRBD1, the table's D call, was not compared with the DNA. TRBV21-1 is a pseudogene locus. The CDR3 extends over 14 amino acids.

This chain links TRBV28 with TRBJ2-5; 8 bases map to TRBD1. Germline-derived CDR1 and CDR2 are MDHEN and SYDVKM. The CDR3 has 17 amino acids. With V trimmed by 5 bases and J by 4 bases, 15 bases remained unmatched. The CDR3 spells CASSATGVNPRIETQYF. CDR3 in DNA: TGTGCCAGCAGTGCGACAGGGGTAAACCCCCGAATAGAGACCCAGTACTTC.